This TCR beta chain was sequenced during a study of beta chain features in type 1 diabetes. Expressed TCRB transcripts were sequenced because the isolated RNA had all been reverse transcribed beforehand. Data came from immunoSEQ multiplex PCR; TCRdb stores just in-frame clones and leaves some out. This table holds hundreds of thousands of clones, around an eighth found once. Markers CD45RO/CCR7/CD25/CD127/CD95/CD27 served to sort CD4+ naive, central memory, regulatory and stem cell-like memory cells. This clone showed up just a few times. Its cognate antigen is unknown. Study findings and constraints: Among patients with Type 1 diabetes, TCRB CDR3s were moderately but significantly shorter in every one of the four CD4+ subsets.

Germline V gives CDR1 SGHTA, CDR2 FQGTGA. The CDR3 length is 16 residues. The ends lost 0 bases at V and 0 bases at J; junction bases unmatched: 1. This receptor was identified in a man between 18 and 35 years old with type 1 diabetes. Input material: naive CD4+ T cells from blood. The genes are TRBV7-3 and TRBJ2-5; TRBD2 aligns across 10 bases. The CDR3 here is CASSLTSGGYQETQYF. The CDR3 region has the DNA TGTGCCAGCAGCTTAACTAGCGGGGGGTACCAAGAGACCCAGTACTTC.